This is a list of T cell receptor beta chains from one sample in a study of naive and memory T cell subsets. TCRdb called the 5' RACE reads again in MiXCR, with one record for every CDR3 protein. The sample yields around 48,000 distinct CDR3 sequences, 4.7% seen once. All receptors come from a female donor in good health. Each CDR3 is given with its conserved first and last residue. The D gene is left open where the match is weak. Sizes are listed as once, few or many counts, or a class when the clone is expanded.

V,D,size,J,CDR3,DNA
TRBV10-1,NA,medium-sized,TRBJ2-3,CASSVTGRGQYF,TGCGCCAGCAGCGTAACAGGCAGAGGGCAGTATTTT
TRBV14,NA,many,TRBJ1-1,CASSHWGPRGTEAFF,TGTGCCAGCAGCCATTGGGGGCCGCGCGGGACTGAAGCTTTCTTT
TRBV18,NA,many,TRBJ2-4,CASSPQGQLGIQYF,TGTGCCAGCTCACCACAGGGGCAGCTGGGCATTCAGTACTTC
TRBV18,NA,many,TRBJ1-5,CASSPVPFNQPQHF,TGTGCCAGCTCACCTGTTCCGTTCAATCAGCCCCAGCATTTT
TRBV2,TRBD2,many,TRBJ2-5,CARTGLQETQYF,TGTGCCAGAACGGGACTACAAGAGACCCAGTACTTC
TRBV5-1,TRBD1,many,TRBJ2-1,CASSLSGTGTYNEQFF,TGCGCCAGCAGCTTGAGTGGGACAGGGACCTACAATGAGCAGTTCTTC
TRBV9,NA,many,TRBJ2-3,CASSVDAGALTDTQYF,TGTGCCAGCAGCGTAGACGCAGGGGCTCTCACAGATACGCAGTATTTT
TRBV5-4,TRBD1,once,TRBJ2-7,CASSLGTGTHEQYF,TGTGCCAGCAGCTTAGGGACAGGGACGCACGAGCAGTACTTC
TRBV28,NA,many,TRBJ1-5,CASSPLTRPNQPQHF,TGTGCCAGCAGCCCGTTAACAAGACCCAATCAGCCCCAGCATTTT
TRBV9,NA,many,TRBJ2-1,CASSVGSEQFF,TGTGCCAGCAGCGTAGGGAGTGAGCAGTTCTTC
TRBV5-1,NA,few,TRBJ2-1,CASSFLGGADANEQFF,TGCGCCAGCAGCTTTCTCGGGGGCGCGGATGCCAATGAGCAGTTCTTC